A selection of T cell receptor beta chains follows, all from one sample in a study of T cell responses to AZD1222 COVID-19 vaccine. Libraries were prepared by immunoSEQ multiplex PCR; TCRdb keeps only in-frame clonotypes and omits some of them. Altogether about 100,000 clones are present, approximately 90% being singletons, with the ten largest covering around 5%. This material consisted of peripheral blood, taken 28 days after the second AZD1222 dose. The source is an adult who received the AZD1222 COVID-19 vaccine. CDR3s include the opening cysteine and the closing phenylalanine or tryptophan. A D gene is named only where the DNA matches it firmly. Clone size, where shown, is once, few, many, or a class for clones that have expanded.

size | D | J | V | CDR3 | DNA
. | . | TRBJ2-5 | TRBV5-1 | CASSSAGAAAKETQYF | TGCGCCAGCAGCTCTGCAGGGGCCGCGGCTAAAGAGACCCAGTACTTC
. | TRBD2 | TRBJ2-3 | TRBV24-1 | CATSDHSGGLADTQYF | TGTGCCACCAGTGACCACAGCGGGGGGTTGGCAGATACGCAGTATTTT
. | . | TRBJ1-2 | TRBV6-5 | CASSYTGRVNYGYTF | TGTGCCAGCAGTTATACAGGGAGGGTGAACTATGGCTACACCTTC
few | . | TRBJ2-7 | TRBV10-3 | CATVDRSYEQYF | TGTGCCACCGTAGACCGCTCCTACGAGCAGTACTTC
. | TRBD1 | TRBJ2-5 | TRBV30 | CAWSVGQGKTQYF | TGTGCCTGGAGTGTAGGACAGGGGAAGACCCAGTACTTC
. | . | TRBJ2-2 | TRBV28 | CASSSPGDAGELFF | TGTGCCAGCAGTTCCCCGGGGGACGCCGGGGAGCTGTTTTTT
. | . | TRBJ2-7 | TRBV28 | CASSLRDYEQYF | TGTGCCAGCAGTTTGCGGGACTACGAGCAGTACTTC
. | TRBD1 | TRBJ1-1 | TRBV12-3/TRBV12-4 | CASRTGKGTEAFF | TGTGCCAGCAGGACAGGGAAGGGCACTGAAGCTTTCTTT
. | . | TRBJ2-7 | TRBV10-1 | CASSRDISYEQYF | TGCGCCAGCAGCCGGGACATCTCCTACGAGCAGTACTTC
. | . | TRBJ1-4 | TRBV18 | CASSPPDSFGATNEKLFF | TGTGCCAGCTCACCACCGGATTCTTTCGGAGCCACTAATGAAAAACTGTTTTTT
. | TRBD1 | TRBJ2-1 | TRBV5-1 | CASSWTGEEQFF | TGCGCCAGCAGCTGGACAGGGGAGGAGCAGTTCTTC
. | . | TRBJ1-3 | TRBV19 | CASSHITGYSGNTIYF | TGTGCCAGTAGTCATATTACGGGTTACTCTGGAAACACCATATATTTT
. | . | TRBJ2-2 | TRBV4-3 | CASSPGQNTGELFF | TGCGCCAGCAGCCCCGGACAGAACACCGGGGAGCTGTTTTTT
. | . | TRBJ2-3 | TRBV12-3/TRBV12-4 | CASFGGGDTQYF | TGTGCCAGCTTCGGTGGTGGGGATACGCAGTATTTT
. | . | TRBJ2-1 | TRBV5-1 | CASSFRGPSSYNEQFF | TGCGCCAGCAGCTTTAGGGGCCCTAGCTCCTACAATGAGCAGTTCTTC
. | TRBD1 | TRBJ1-2 | TRBV6-5 | CASSYRDSYYGYTF | TGTGCCAGCAGTTACCGGGACAGCTACTATGGCTACACCTTC
. | . | TRBJ2-2 | TRBV12-5 | CASGLGPLDYAGELFF | TGTGCTAGTGGTTTGGGCCCCCTGGACTATGCCGGGGAGCTGTTTTTT
. | TRBD1 | TRBJ1-6 | TRBV9 | CASSVGTGSSGGNSPLHF | TGTGCCAGCAGCGTCGGGACAGGAAGCTCCGGCGGAAATTCACCCCTCCACTTT
. | TRBD1 | TRBJ1-2 | TRBV5-5 | CASSVHRGLKGYTF | TGTGCCAGCAGCGTTCACAGGGGGTTGAAAGGCTACACCTTC
. | TRBD2 | TRBJ2-5 | TRBV5-4 | CASSFKLAGQETQYF | TGTGCCAGCAGCTTTAAACTAGCGGGTCAAGAGACCCAGTACTTC
. | TRBD1 | TRBJ2-2 | TRBV28 | CASRPGQGVTGELFF | TGTGCCAGCAGACCGGGACAGGGTGTCACCGGGGAGCTGTTTTTT
. | . | TRBJ1-2 | TRBV5-6 | CASSRDRYYGYTF | TGTGCCAGCAGCCGAGACAGGTACTATGGCTACACCTTC
. | TRBD2 | TRBJ2-2 | TRBV3-1/TRBV3-2 | CASSRGTSGAGELFF | TGTGCCAGCAGCCGCGGGACTAGCGGGGCCGGGGAGCTGTTTTTT
. | TRBD1 | TRBJ1-5 | TRBV7-8 | CASSPSTGTSNQPQHF | TGTGCCAGCAGCCCCTCGACAGGGACTAGCAATCAGCCCCAGCATTTT
. | TRBD1 | TRBJ1-1 | TRBV3-1/TRBV3-2 | CASSQEDRVDEAFF | TGTGCCAGCAGCCAAGAGGACAGGGTTGATGAAGCTTTCTTT
. | . | TRBJ1-5 | TRBV6-5 | CASRFGAGQPQHF | TGTGCCAGCAGGTTCGGGGCAGGACAGCCCCAGCATTTT
. | TRBD1 | TRBJ2-7 | TRBV6-5 | CASSLQGDRLYEQYF | TGTGCCAGCAGCCTACAGGGGGACAGGCTCTACGAGCAGTACTTC
. | . | TRBJ2-7 | TRBV18 | CASSPPVTGGRNEQYF | TGTGCCAGCTCACCACCGGTAACTGGGGGCCGTAACGAGCAGTACTTC
. | TRBD1 | TRBJ1-4 | TRBV5-4 | CASSLATGGREKLFF | TGTGCCAGCAGCTTGGCGACAGGGGGTCGGGAAAAACTGTTTTTT
. | . | TRBJ2-7 | TRBV24-1 | CATSDSESQGHEQYF | TGTGCCACCAGTGATTCGGAATCCCAGGGTCACGAGCAGTACTTC
few | TRBD1 | TRBJ1-4 | TRBV5-4 | CASSLGGTANEKLFF | TGTGCCAGCAGCTTGGGAGGGACAGCAAATGAAAAACTGTTTTTT
once | . | TRBJ1-1 | TRBV7-2 | CASSRTGSTEAFF | TGTGCCAGCAGCCGTACAGGGAGTACTGAAGCTTTCTTT
. | . | TRBJ2-3 | TRBV10-1 | CASSESFAGLADTQYF | TGCGCCAGCAGTGAGTCGTTTGCGGGATTAGCAGATACGCAGTATTTT
. | . | TRBJ2-7 | TRBV15 | CATSSPMGEQYF | TGTGCCACCAGCAGCCCCATGGGCGAGCAGTACTTC
. | . | TRBJ1-6 | TRBV7-2 | CASSSTVEWEPLHF | TGTGCCAGCAGCTCGACGGTCGAGTGGGAACCCCTCCACTTT
. | . | TRBJ1-4 | TRBV19 | CASSPEGRAASNEKLFF | TGTGCCAGTAGTCCCGAGGGGAGGGCGGCCTCTAATGAAAAACTGTTTTTT
. | . | TRBJ1-6 | TRBV6-2/TRBV6-3 | CASSYSSQFNSPLHF | TGTGCCAGCAGTTACTCGAGTCAGTTTAATTCACCCCTCCACTTT
. | . | TRBJ1-1 | TRBV7-2 | CASSLEGPGGRSFF | TGTGCCAGCAGCTTAGAGGGGCCGGGGGGGAGGTCTTTCTTT
. | . | TRBJ2-2 | TRBV4-1 | CASSQSTTRANTGELFF | TGCGCCAGCAGCCAGTCGACGACTAGGGCGAACACCGGGGAGCTGTTTTTT
. | TRBD1 | TRBJ2-2 | TRBV5-8 | CASSPGQGRTGELFF | TGTGCCAGCAGCCCAGGACAGGGAAGGACCGGGGAGCTGTTTTTT
. | . | TRBJ2-1 | TRBV27 | CASSAPDGYNEQFF | TGTGCCAGCAGTGCCCCGGACGGGTACAATGAGCAGTTCTTC
. | . | TRBJ1-1 | TRBV5-8 | CASSLTTEAFF | TGTGCCAGCAGCTTAACCACTGAAGCTTTCTTT
once | . | TRBJ1-1 | TRBV7-8 | CASSLGRATEAFF | TGTGCCAGCAGCTTGGGCAGGGCCACTGAAGCTTTCTTT